This TCR beta chain was captured by sequencing in a study of Graves' ophthalmopathy and Graves' hyperthyroidism. In the case of this clonotype: Its target is not known.

Findings and caveats of the study: With approximately 90% sensitivity and about 83% specificity, a 13-signature model separated ophthalmopathy from stable hyperthyroidism.

Researchers took RNA transcripts and amplified TCR beta CDR3 regions from them. RT-PCR with HTBI primers came first, then second-round multiplex PCR. Each CDR3 protein gets one entry after TCRdb re-called the multiplex PCR reads with MiXCR. In the table there are almost 750,000 distinct CDR3 sequences, around 40% of which are singletons. The CDR3 is made up of 12 amino acids. Germline loops: CDR1 WSHSY, CDR2 SAAADI. Trimming removed 7 bases from V and 2 bases from J, with 8 bases in between. Sequencing input: peripheral blood. The clonotype originates from an adult man with Graves' ophthalmopathy. The chain carries TRBV10-2 and TRBJ1-2, with a tentative D call TRBD1 (5 bases). DNA of the CDR3: TGCGCCAGCACTTGGGGGAACTATGGCTACACCTTC. This encodes CASTWGNYGYTF.